This is a list of T cell receptor beta chains from one sample in a study of CD8+CD57+ T cells in acquired aplastic anemia. Via MiXCR, TCRdb re-called the reads, giving one row per CDR3 protein. The data hold roughly 420,000 distinct CDR3 sequences, with roughly 68% observed a single time. The specimen sequenced was sorted CD4+, CD8+, or CD8+CD57+ T cells (not recorded which) from PBMCs. The source is a human donor in good health, serving as a control. Each CDR3 is given without its conserved first and last residue. Each record gives: V gene, CDR3 protein.

TRBV7-2 | ASSLVGGDSAAYEQY
TRBV10-2 | ASSESRTGVPGANVLT
TRBV7-2 | ASSPGGLQATEY
TRBV20-1 | SARVNLGQPPYEQY
TRBV7-2 | ASSLVKGPGNTIQF
TRBV20-1 | SAPYGGGYNSPLH
TRBV6-4 | ASSDSWTYRGGGYQPQH
TRBV20-1 | SARGQGSGGYT
TRBV2 | ASGEGLENPYEQY
TRBV6-1 | ASTHFSETEAF
TRBV12-5 | ASGFTTETYEQY
TRBV5-8 | ASSPGTGKDYGYT
TRBV19 | ASRDLTGGYEQY